This T cell receptor (beta chain) was sequenced during a study of human T cells and chemical hapten exposure. TCRdb reanalysed the RACE reads using MiXCR and keeps one entry per CDR3 protein. The sample has 80,000 to 95,000 distinct CDR3 sequences; about 10% are singletons. The time point was: patch test 1, 2 weeks after DPC sensitization. Treatment in this sample: therapeutic diphenylcyclopropenone sensitization with weekly scalp DPC. This clonotype was detected many times. The germline CDR1 and CDR2 sequences are MDHEN and SYDVKM. J was trimmed by 2 bases and V by 3 bases; bases with no gene match: 4. This CDR3 contains 15 residues.

The chain recombines TRBV28 with TRBJ2-3; 8 nucleotides align to TRBD2. The source is a woman in her forties or fifties with alopecia areata. Some clones in this sample may be carry-over from other donors' samples. The specimen was whole blood, collected in connection with sensitization to the hapten diphenylcyclopropenone (DPC). The CDR3 region has the DNA TGTGCCAGCAGTTTCGGGGGGGCTTACACAGATACGCAGTATTTT. This sequence encodes CASSFGGAYTDTQYF.